Listed below are T cell receptor beta chains from one sample, sequenced in a study of PD-L1 blockade in urothelial cancer. The assay was immunoSEQ multiplex PCR, and TCRdb's table has in-frame clones only and misses some. The sample contains approximately 50,000 clones, 84% of which appear only once. The sample consisted of PBMCs, taken around atezolizumab (anti-PD-L1) treatment. The receptor set was obtained from a man in his 70s with urothelial cancer. Both conserved end residues are part of each CDR3. D genes are given only for firm matches. Expanded clones are given a class, and other clones once, few, many or no size at all.

clone size: .; V gene: TRBV27; D gene: .; J gene: TRBJ2-1; CDR3 protein: CASSLLQGGDEQFF; CDR3 DNA: TGTGCCAGCAGTTTACTTCAGGGCGGGGATGAGCAGTTCTTC
clone size: .; V gene: TRBV28; D gene: TRBD1; J gene: TRBJ1-2; CDR3 protein: CASSSSGQINYGYTF; CDR3 DNA: TGTGCCAGCAGTTCCTCGGGACAGATAAACTATGGCTACACCTTC
clone size: .; V gene: TRBV4-2; D gene: .; J gene: TRBJ2-3; CDR3 protein: CASSSNPGLPNVDTQYF; CDR3 DNA: TGTGCCAGCAGCTCCAACCCAGGACTACCGAATGTAGATACGCAGTATTTT
clone size: few; V gene: TRBV19; D gene: .; J gene: TRBJ1-1; CDR3 protein: CASSISLNTEAFF; CDR3 DNA: TGTGCCAGTAGTATCTCACTTAACACTGAAGCTTTCTTT
clone size: .; V gene: TRBV5-4; D gene: TRBD1; J gene: TRBJ2-3; CDR3 protein: CASSLGQGRADTQYF; CDR3 DNA: TGTGCCAGCAGCTTGGGACAGGGTAGGGCAGATACGCAGTATTTT
clone size: .; V gene: TRBV10-1; D gene: .; J gene: TRBJ2-3; CDR3 protein: CAGEEGGPSTDTQYF; CDR3 DNA: TGCGCCGGGGAGGAGGGGGGGCCCTCCACAGATACGCAGTATTTT
clone size: .; V gene: TRBV4-2; D gene: TRBD1; J gene: TRBJ1-1; CDR3 protein: CASSQPDRATEAFF; CDR3 DNA: TGTGCCAGCAGCCAACCCGACAGGGCCACTGAAGCTTTCTTT
clone size: .; V gene: TRBV7-2; D gene: TRBD2; J gene: TRBJ2-5; CDR3 protein: CASSSYSGGALETQYF; CDR3 DNA: TGTGCCAGCAGCTCCTATAGCGGGGGGGCCTTGGAGACCCAGTACTTC
clone size: few; V gene: TRBV6-5; D gene: TRBD1; J gene: TRBJ1-1; CDR3 protein: CATGRQGYTEAFF; CDR3 DNA: TGTGCCACGGGACGACAGGGTTACACTGAAGCTTTCTTT
clone size: .; V gene: TRBV7-2; D gene: TRBD2; J gene: TRBJ2-5; CDR3 protein: CASSWNRDYQYF; CDR3 DNA: TGTGCCAGCAGCTGGAACCGGGACTACCAGTACTTC
clone size: .; V gene: TRBV7-2; D gene: TRBD2; J gene: TRBJ2-1; CDR3 protein: CASSLGTSGGANEQFF; CDR3 DNA: TGTGCCAGCAGCTTGGGAACTAGCGGGGGGGCGAATGAGCAGTTCTTC
clone size: .; V gene: TRBV11-3; D gene: .; J gene: TRBJ2-5; CDR3 protein: CASSLRAGETQYF; CDR3 DNA: TGTGCCAGCAGCTTGAGGGCTGGGGAGACCCAGTACTTC
clone size: medium-sized; V gene: TRBV6-4; D gene: .; J gene: TRBJ2-2; CDR3 protein: CASSAGDTGELFF; CDR3 DNA: TGTGCCAGCAGTGCAGGGGACACCGGGGAGCTGTTTTTT
clone size: .; V gene: TRBV12-5; D gene: .; J gene: TRBJ1-1; CDR3 protein: CASAINTEAFF; CDR3 DNA: TGTGCTAGTGCAATTAACACTGAAGCTTTCTTT
clone size: .; V gene: TRBV2; D gene: .; J gene: TRBJ2-7; CDR3 protein: CASSEALGGEQYF; CDR3 DNA: TGTGCCAGCAGTGAAGCGCTAGGTGGCGAGCAGTACTTC
clone size: .; V gene: TRBV4-3; D gene: .; J gene: TRBJ1-2; CDR3 protein: CASSRQQGRNYGYTF; CDR3 DNA: TGCGCCAGCAGCCGACAACAGGGTAGGAACTATGGCTACACCTTC
clone size: .; V gene: TRBV5-1; D gene: TRBD2; J gene: TRBJ2-1; CDR3 protein: CASSLLTGGGSNEQFF; CDR3 DNA: TGCGCCAGCAGCTTGTTGACGGGGGGAGGTAGCAATGAGCAGTTCTTC
clone size: .; V gene: TRBV6-1; D gene: .; J gene: TRBJ2-7; CDR3 protein: CASARQVQDEQYF; CDR3 DNA: TGTGCCAGCGCCCGACAGGTACAGGACGAGCAGTACTTC